This T cell receptor beta chain was observed in a study of T-cell memory formation after mild COVID-19. TCRdb independently ran MiXCR on the 5' RACE reads; one entry per CDR3 protein. This table has tens of thousands of distinct CDR3 sequences, approximately 13% appearing once. This CDR3 is built from 15 residues. J lost 7 bases, V lost 5 bases, and 8 bases had no gene match. Germline V gene sequence: CDR1 SGHRS, CDR2 YFSETQ. The sequencing sample was made of PBMCs or a T cell subset sorted from them (not recorded which). This chain uses TRBV5-1 with TRBJ2-1; TRBD1 matches 11 bases. This TCR was recovered from an adult woman who had mild COVID-19 (a few samples of this study predate the infection). Cell type and time point are not known. Here the CDR3 DNA reads TGCGCCAGCAGTGACGGGACAGGGGGTAGGAATGAGCAGTTCTTC. Its protein is CASSDGTGGRNEQFF.